This T cell receptor beta chain derives from a study of T cell responses to AZD1222 COVID-19 vaccine. Looking at the study overall: Second doses that came at about 4 or about 12 weeks were put together. Study-level points and caveats: Donors were largely white British and mainly female; clonal diversity was possibly underestimated.

The assay was immunoSEQ multiplex PCR, and TCRdb's table has in-frame clones only and misses some. The sample lists around 100,000 clones; about 88% were seen once. In regard to this clone: The antigen remains undetermined.

Sequencing used peripheral blood, obtained on day 0 of AZD1222 vaccination. This TCR was sampled from an adult in good health.

Here the CDR3 DNA reads TGTGCCAGCAGCTTTGGCGGGGGGCTAAGCTCCTACAATGAGCAGTTCTTC. This codes for CASSFGGGLSSYNEQFF. The V call is TRBV11-3, the J call TRBJ2-1, with TRBD2 identical over 8 bases. V lost 3 bases to trimming and J lost 0 bases; unmatched junction nucleotides: 7. Looked up from germline, CDR1 is SGHNT and CDR2 is YENEEA. This CDR3 has 17 amino acids.